One and the same sample provided the 13 T cell receptor beta chains below, sequenced in a study of Graves' ophthalmopathy and Graves' hyperthyroidism. The study amplified TCR beta CDR3 regions using RNA transcripts. First-round RT-PCR employed HTBI primers, with a second-round multiplex PCR after it. TCRdb re-analysed the multiplex PCR reads in MiXCR, keeping a single row per CDR3 protein. The sample shows 680,000 or so distinct CDR3 sequences, 22% of them seen only once. Sequences were obtained from peripheral blood. The receptor source for this set is a woman under 30 with stable Graves' hyperthyroidism. Some clones in this sample may be carry-over from other donors' samples.

The chain couples TRBV30 to TRBJ1-1, with D unclear. The CDR3 sequence is 13 residues long. Germline CDR1 is GTSNPN and CDR2 is SVGIG (reference sequence). Trimming stripped 0 bases from V and 3 bases from J, with 8 bases between. CDR3 sequence reads: CAWSVGQDTEAFF. CDR3 in DNA: TGTGCCTGGAGTGTAGGGCAGGACACTGAAGCTTTCTTT.

In its sample, this clonotype was seen many times. This chain joins TRBV10-3 and TRBJ1-1; no definite D call. This CDR3 is built from 13 residues. The V end lost 4 bases, the J end lost 7 bases, and 13 bases lay between the germline ends. Looked up from germline, CDR1 is ENHRY and CDR2 is SYGVKD. CDR3 nucleotide sequence: TGTGCCATCAGTGTGGCAGGCCCCGGTGAAGCTTTCTTT. Translation: CAISVAGPGEAFF.

This clonotype showed up many times. The DNA of the CDR3 is TGTGCCAGTAGTTCAGGGGGGACAGGGAAACTTGACGAGCAGTACTTC. It yields the protein CASSSGGTGKLDEQYF. This chain connects TRBV19 to TRBJ2-7; 9 nucleotides agree with TRBD1. Trimming removed 5 bases from V and 5 bases from J; junction bases left unmatched: 13. There are 16 residues in the CDR3. Germline CDR1 and CDR2: LNHDA and SQIVND (reference sequence).

This chain uses TRBV20-1 with TRBJ2-7; 9 bases agree with TRBD1. V dropped 6 bases and J dropped 1; count of bases not matched to a gene: 7. CDR3 length: 14 residues. Germline CDR1 is DFQATT and CDR2 is SNEGSKA (reference sequence). The CDR3 reads CSAERQGGSYEQYF. CDR3 DNA: TGCAGTGCCGAGAGACAGGGGGGGTCCTACGAGCAGTACTTC.

This clonotype was seen at least ten times. The rearrangement links TRBV10-1 to TRBJ1-2, with a possible D match to TRBD1 (5 bases). Germline V gene sequence: CDR1 WNHNN, CDR2 SYGVQD (reference sequence). The CDR3 spans 15 residues. With 6 bases removed from V and 6 bases from J, the gap between germline ends came to 20 bases. The CDR3 DNA follows: TGCGCCAGCAGCCCCGGGGGAGGCTCGCCGCATGGCTACACCTTC. This codes for CASSPGGGSPHGYTF.

The gene calls are TRBV2 and TRBJ1-1; weak D call: TRBD1 (5 bases). In germline, CDR1 is SNHLY, CDR2 FYNNEI. V was shortened by 9 bases and J by 3 bases, with 11 bases between the two germline ends. There are 12 residues in the CDR3. The CDR3 here is CARRGTDTEAFF. The CDR3 DNA is TGTGCCAGACGGGGCACCGACACTGAAGCTTTCTTT.

The rearrangement joins TRBV6-1 to TRBJ1-1; 7 positions match TRBD1. Germline loops: CDR1 MNHNS, CDR2 SASEGT. The V and J ends lost 2 bases and 5 bases, in that order; junction bases with no gene match: 14. CDR3 size: 17 residues. The CDR3 DNA reads as TGTGCCAGCAGTGAACGTAGCCAGGGGGTCGGAGGGACTGAAGCTTTCTTT. Translating it yields CASSERSQGVGGTEAFF.

This clonotype was detected only a few times. This chain joins TRBV11-2 and TRBJ1-1; tentatively, D is TRBD1 (6 bases). Trimming removed 6 bases at V and 6 bases at J, with 17 bases between. The V gene's germline CDR1 is SGHAT and CDR2 FQNNGV. This CDR3 contains 14 residues. The CDR3 region is CASSPGARGSEAFF. Here the CDR3 DNA reads TGTGCCAGCAGTCCTGGGGCCAGGGGCTCTGAAGCTTTCTTT.

Many counts were recorded for this clonotype. V and J are TRBV27 and TRBJ2-1, with 10 bases lining up with TRBD1. CDR3 size: 16 residues. In germline, CDR1 is MNHEY, CDR2 SMNVEV (reference sequence). V shed 4 bases, J shed 5 bases, and the junction held 8 bases outside the gene matches. The DNA for the CDR3 is TGTGCCAGCAGTTCCCGCCGGGACAGGGGTGACAATGAGCAGTTCTTC. Protein sequence: CASSSRRDRGDNEQFF.

V gene TRBV27 combines with J gene TRBJ1-1; 7 bases are shared with TRBD1. Germline CDR1 and CDR2: MNHEY and SMNVEV (reference sequence). V trimming: 6 bases; J trimming: 5 bases; junction bases outside the gene matches: 9. CDR3 length: 14 amino acids. CDR3 nucleotide sequence: TGTGCCAGCAGGCCTGGGACAGAGAGGACTGAAGCTTTCTTT. Encoded protein: CASRPGTERTEAFF.

This clonotype came up many times. The genes are TRBV2 and TRBJ1-5; weak D call: TRBD1 (6 bases). CDR1 and CDR2 from the germline V gene are SNHLY and FYNNEI. The V end was cut by 5 bases, the J end by 1 base, with 12 bases between. CDR3 length: 15 residues. The CDR3, as DNA: TGTGCCAGCAGTCGAGGGGGACTGAGCAATCAGCCCCAGCATTTT. It translates to CASSRGGLSNQPQHF.

CDR3 region: CASSHAGAFVAFF. CDR3 nucleotide sequence: TGTGCCAGCAGCCACGCAGGAGCGTTTGTAGCTTTCTTT. The chain recombines TRBV5-6 with TRBJ1-1, with no clear D. The CDR3 extends over 13 amino acids. Trimming left V 4 bases short and J 10 bases short, with 17 bases between. Germline V CDR1 and CDR2: SGHDT, YYEEEE.

This clonotype came up many times. The chain recombines TRBV9 with TRBJ2-7; D unclear. V was pared by 2 bases and J by 2 bases, with 11 bases between. Germline V gives CDR1 SGDLS, CDR2 YYNGEE. This CDR3 has 14 amino acids. This CDR3 reads CASSVGDTPYEQYF. CDR3 nucleotide sequence: TGTGCCAGCAGCGTCGGAGACACCCCCTACGAGCAGTACTTC.